This T cell receptor beta chain was captured by sequencing in a study of cytomegalovirus exposure and HLA in healthy donors. Donors had nominal health at sampling but likely had unrecorded immune exposures. In the PCR, 60 Vbeta and 13 Jbeta primers were used. Profiled with immunoSEQ multiplex PCR; TCRdb holds only in-frame clones, not every one. The table lists fewer than 180,000 clones, more than 65% of them singletons, with around 6.3% in the top ten. Remarks on this clone: Its antigen is unknown. Other DNA sequences in this specimen translate into the identical CDR3.

Regarding the study as a whole: In the analysis, some V segments, TRBV6-2 and TRBV6-3 included, were excluded as indistinguishable. Investigators reported 150 to 200 TCR beta chains as tied to cytomegalovirus. A later analysis reportedly found that, within productive TCRs, an Asian-associated ancestry cluster had fewer N-insertions than the mean observed across the roughly 700 donors.

After removal of 5 bases from V and 6 bases from J, the junction contained 6 bases not matched to a gene. Germline V gene sequence: CDR1 MNHNS, CDR2 SASEGT. CDR3 length: 13 residues. The chain combines TRBV6-1 with TRBJ1-2, with TRBD1 matching over 7 bases. The specimen sequenced was PBMCs. The sequence came from a middle-aged man in good health and CMV-seropositive. CDR3 sequence: CASSRQGLDGYTF. The CDR3 DNA is TGTGCCAGCAGTCGACAGGGATTAGATGGCTACACCTTC.